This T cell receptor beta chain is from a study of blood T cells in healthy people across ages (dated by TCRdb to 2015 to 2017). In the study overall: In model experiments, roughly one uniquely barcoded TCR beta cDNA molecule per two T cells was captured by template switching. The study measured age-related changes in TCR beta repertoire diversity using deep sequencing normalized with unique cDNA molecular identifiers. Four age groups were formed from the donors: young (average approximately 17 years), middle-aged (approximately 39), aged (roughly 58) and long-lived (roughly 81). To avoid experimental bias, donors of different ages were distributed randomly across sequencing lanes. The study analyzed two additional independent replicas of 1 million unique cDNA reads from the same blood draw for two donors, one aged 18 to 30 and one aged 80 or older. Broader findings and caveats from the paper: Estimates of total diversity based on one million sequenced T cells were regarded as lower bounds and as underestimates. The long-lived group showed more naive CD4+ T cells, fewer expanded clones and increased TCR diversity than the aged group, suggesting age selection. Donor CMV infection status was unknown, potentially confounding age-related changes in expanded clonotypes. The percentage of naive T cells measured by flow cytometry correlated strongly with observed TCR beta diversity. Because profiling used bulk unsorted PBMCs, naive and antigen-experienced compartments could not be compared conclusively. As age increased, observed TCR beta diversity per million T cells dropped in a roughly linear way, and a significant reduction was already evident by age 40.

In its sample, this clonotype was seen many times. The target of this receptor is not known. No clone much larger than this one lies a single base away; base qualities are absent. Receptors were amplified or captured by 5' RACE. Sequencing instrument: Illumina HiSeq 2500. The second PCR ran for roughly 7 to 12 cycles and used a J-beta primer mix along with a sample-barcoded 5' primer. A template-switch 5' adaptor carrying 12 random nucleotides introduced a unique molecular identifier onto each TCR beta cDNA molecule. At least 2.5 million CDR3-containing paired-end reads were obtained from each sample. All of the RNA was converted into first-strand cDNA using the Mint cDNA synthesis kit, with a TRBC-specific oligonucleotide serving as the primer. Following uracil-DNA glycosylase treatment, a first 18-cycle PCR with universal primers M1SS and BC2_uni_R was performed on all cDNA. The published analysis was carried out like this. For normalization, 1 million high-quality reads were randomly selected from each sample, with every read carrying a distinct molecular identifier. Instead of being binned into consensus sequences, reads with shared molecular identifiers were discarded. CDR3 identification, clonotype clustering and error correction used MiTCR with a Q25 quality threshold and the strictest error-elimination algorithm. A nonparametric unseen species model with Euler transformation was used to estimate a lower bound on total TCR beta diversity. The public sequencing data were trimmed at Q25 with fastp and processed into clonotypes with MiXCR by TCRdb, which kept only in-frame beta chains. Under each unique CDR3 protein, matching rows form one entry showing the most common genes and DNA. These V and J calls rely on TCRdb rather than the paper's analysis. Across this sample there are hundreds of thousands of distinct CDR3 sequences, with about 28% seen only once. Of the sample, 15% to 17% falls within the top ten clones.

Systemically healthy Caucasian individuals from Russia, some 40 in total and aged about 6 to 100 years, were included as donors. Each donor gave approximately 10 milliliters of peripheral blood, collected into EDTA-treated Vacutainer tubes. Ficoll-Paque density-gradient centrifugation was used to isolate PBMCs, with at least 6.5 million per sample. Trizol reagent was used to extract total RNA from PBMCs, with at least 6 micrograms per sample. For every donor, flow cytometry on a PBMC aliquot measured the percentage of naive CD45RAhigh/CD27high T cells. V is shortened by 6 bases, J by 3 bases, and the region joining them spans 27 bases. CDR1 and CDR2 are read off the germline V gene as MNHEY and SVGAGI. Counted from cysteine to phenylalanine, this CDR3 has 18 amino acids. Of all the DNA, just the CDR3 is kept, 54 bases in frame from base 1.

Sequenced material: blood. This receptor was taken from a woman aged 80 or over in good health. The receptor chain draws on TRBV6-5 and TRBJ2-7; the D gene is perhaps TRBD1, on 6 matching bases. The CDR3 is CASRFSNPGTPGIYEQYF. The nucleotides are TGTGCCAGCAGATTCTCCAATCCCGGGACACCAGGGATCTACGAGCAGTACTTC.